Listed below are T cell receptor beta chains from one sample, sequenced in a study of cytomegalovirus exposure and HLA in healthy donors. TCRdb's table, derived via immunoSEQ multiplex PCR, lists solely in-frame clones and lacks some. This listing includes approximately 110,000 clones. The sample consisted of PBMCs. The receptors were sampled from a man aged 25-45 years in good health and CMV-seronegative. Each CDR3 is given with its conserved first and last residue. D genes are given only for firm matches.

J gene: TRBJ2-1; D gene: TRBD2; V gene: TRBV2; CDR3 protein: CASTPLAGTGRQFF; CDR3 DNA: TGTGCCAGCACCCCGCTAGCGGGGACCGGGAGGCAGTTCTTC
J gene: TRBJ2-7; D gene: NA; V gene: TRBV7-8; CDR3 protein: CASSLAGVAYEQYF; CDR3 DNA: TGTGCCAGCAGCTTAGCCGGGGTAGCATACGAGCAGTACTTC
J gene: TRBJ1-1; D gene: TRBD1; V gene: TRBV7-3; CDR3 protein: CASSLGQGLNTEAFF; CDR3 DNA: TGTGCCAGCAGCCTAGGACAGGGTTTGAACACTGAAGCTTTCTTT
J gene: TRBJ2-7; D gene: TRBD1; V gene: TRBV6-4; CDR3 protein: CASSRDRYTYEQYF; CDR3 DNA: TGTGCCAGCAGCCGGGACAGGTATACCTACGAGCAGTACTTC
J gene: TRBJ2-1; D gene: TRBD2; V gene: TRBV2; CDR3 protein: CASSESLAGGPGEQFF; CDR3 DNA: TGTGCCAGCAGTGAATCCCTAGCGGGAGGGCCAGGTGAGCAGTTCTTC
J gene: TRBJ2-7; D gene: TRBD2; V gene: TRBV5-8; CDR3 protein: CASSLAGTRHDYEQYF; CDR3 DNA: TGTGCCAGCAGCTTGGCCGGGACTAGGCATGACTACGAGCAGTACTTC
J gene: TRBJ2-3; D gene: TRBD2; V gene: TRBV19; CDR3 protein: CASSIDSSGNTQYF; CDR3 DNA: TGTGCCAGTAGTATAGACTCTAGCGGAAATACGCAGTATTTT
J gene: TRBJ1-3; D gene: NA; V gene: TRBV5-7; CDR3 protein: CASSFRDSHSGNTIYF; CDR3 DNA: TGTGCCAGCAGCTTCCGCGACTCACACTCTGGAAACACCATATATTTT
J gene: TRBJ1-5; D gene: TRBD1; V gene: TRBV6-1; CDR3 protein: CASRGLGGTQPQHF; CDR3 DNA: TGTGCCAGCAGGGGGTTAGGGGGCACTCAGCCCCAGCATTTT
J gene: TRBJ1-1; D gene: NA; V gene: TRBV28; CDR3 protein: CASSRGQLLEAFF; CDR3 DNA: TGTGCCAGCAGTCGCGGACAGCTCCTAGAAGCTTTCTTT
J gene: TRBJ1-5; D gene: TRBD1; V gene: TRBV28; CDR3 protein: CASSSTGGTGNQPQHF; CDR3 DNA: TGTGCCAGCAGTTCCACAGGGGGCACCGGCAATCAGCCCCAGCATTTT
J gene: TRBJ2-1; D gene: TRBD2; V gene: TRBV29-1; CDR3 protein: CSVEKVREGGNEQFF; CDR3 DNA: TGCAGCGTTGAGAAGGTGCGGGAGGGGGGGAATGAGCAGTTCTTC
J gene: TRBJ1-3; D gene: NA; V gene: TRBV2; CDR3 protein: CASHKESGAGNTIYF; CDR3 DNA: TGTGCCAGCCATAAGGAGTCAGGGGCCGGAAACACCATATATTTT
J gene: TRBJ1-1; D gene: NA; V gene: TRBV5-1; CDR3 protein: CASSLVAGGTEAFF; CDR3 DNA: TGCGCCAGCAGTCTGGTGGCGGGTGGGACTGAAGCTTTCTTT
J gene: TRBJ2-5; D gene: TRBD2; V gene: TRBV5-5; CDR3 protein: CASSPNRGLAGEETQYF; CDR3 DNA: TGTGCCAGCAGCCCTAACCGGGGACTAGCGGGAGAAGAGACCCAGTACTTC
J gene: TRBJ2-7; D gene: TRBD1; V gene: TRBV7-2; CDR3 protein: CASSLNRDRTTYEQYF; CDR3 DNA: TGTGCCAGCAGCTTAAACCGGGACAGGACCACCTACGAGCAGTACTTC
J gene: TRBJ2-2; D gene: TRBD2; V gene: TRBV7-3; CDR3 protein: CASSQNGGTGELFF; CDR3 DNA: TGTGCCAGCAGCCAAAACGGGGGGACCGGGGAGCTGTTTTTT
J gene: TRBJ1-6; D gene: NA; V gene: TRBV7-3; CDR3 protein: CASSEARNSPLHF; CDR3 DNA: TGTGCCAGCAGCGAAGCACGGAATTCACCCCTCCACTTT
J gene: TRBJ2-1; D gene: TRBD1; V gene: TRBV28; CDR3 protein: CASSLRDRGYEQFF; CDR3 DNA: TGTGCCAGCAGTCTTCGGGACAGGGGGTATGAGCAGTTCTTC
J gene: TRBJ2-3; D gene: TRBD1; V gene: TRBV5-1; CDR3 protein: CASSPPSGGQDTQYF; CDR3 DNA: TGCGCCAGCAGCCCGCCCAGTGGGGGACAGGATACGCAGTATTTT
J gene: TRBJ2-1; D gene: TRBD1; V gene: TRBV10-3; CDR3 protein: CAISDRQGSYNEQFF; CDR3 DNA: TGTGCCATCAGTGACCGACAGGGCTCCTACAATGAGCAGTTCTTC
J gene: TRBJ1-2; D gene: TRBD1; V gene: TRBV20-1; CDR3 protein: CSAGDSDGYTF; CDR3 DNA: TGCAGTGCTGGGGACAGTGATGGCTACACCTTC
J gene: TRBJ2-7; D gene: TRBD2; V gene: TRBV7-2; CDR3 protein: CASSFRGSSNEQYF; CDR3 DNA: TGTGCCAGCAGCTTTCGCGGGAGTAGCAACGAGCAGTACTTC
J gene: TRBJ1-5; D gene: TRBD1; V gene: TRBV30; CDR3 protein: CAWTGGSNQPQHF; CDR3 DNA: TGTGCCTGGACAGGGGGTAGCAATCAGCCCCAGCATTTT
J gene: TRBJ1-1; D gene: NA; V gene: TRBV28; CDR3 protein: CASSWTQGFTEAFF; CDR3 DNA: TGTGCCAGCAGTTGGACCCAGGGCTTCACTGAAGCTTTCTTT
J gene: TRBJ1-6; D gene: NA; V gene: TRBV10-3; CDR3 protein: CAISEPQLGRVGSPLHF; CDR3 DNA: TGTGCCATCAGTGAGCCTCAACTGGGCAGGGTAGGATCACCCCTCCACTTT
J gene: TRBJ2-3; D gene: NA; V gene: TRBV12-5; CDR3 protein: CASGLVSNGDTQYF; CDR3 DNA: TGTGCTAGTGGTTTGGTATCGAACGGAGATACGCAGTATTTT
J gene: TRBJ2-7; D gene: TRBD2; V gene: TRBV30; CDR3 protein: CAWTWRGKGLVLKVDEQYF; CDR3 DNA: TGTGCCTGGACCTGGCGGGGGAAGGGGCTCGTCCTTAAGGTAGACGAGCAGTACTTC
J gene: TRBJ1-1; D gene: NA; V gene: TRBV5-1; CDR3 protein: CASSWAGGDVNTEAFF; CDR3 DNA: TGCGCCAGCAGCTGGGCCGGCGGGGACGTGAACACTGAAGCTTTCTTT
J gene: TRBJ2-7; D gene: TRBD1; V gene: TRBV2; CDR3 protein: CASRRDRDDEQYF; CDR3 DNA: TGTGCCAGCCGGCGGGACAGGGACGACGAGCAGTACTTC
J gene: TRBJ2-1; D gene: TRBD2; V gene: TRBV7-2; CDR3 protein: CASSLESAGGPGNEQFF; CDR3 DNA: TGTGCCAGCAGCTTAGAGTCGGCGGGAGGGCCAGGAAATGAGCAGTTCTTC
J gene: TRBJ2-1; D gene: NA; V gene: TRBV7-2; CDR3 protein: CASSEDSAYNEQFF; CDR3 DNA: TGTGCCAGCAGCGAGGACAGCGCCTACAATGAGCAGTTCTTC
J gene: TRBJ2-1; D gene: NA; V gene: TRBV6-4; CDR3 protein: CASSDGLGGYNEQFF; CDR3 DNA: TGTGCCAGCAGTGACGGACTAGGGGGATACAATGAGCAGTTCTTC
J gene: TRBJ2-1; D gene: TRBD2; V gene: TRBV29-1; CDR3 protein: CSASGNYNEQFF; CDR3 DNA: TGCAGCGCTAGCGGGAACTACAATGAGCAGTTCTTC
J gene: TRBJ1-1; D gene: NA; V gene: TRBV13; CDR3 protein: CASTLGGLNTEAFF; CDR3 DNA: TGTGCCAGCACCCTGGGAGGGTTGAACACTGAAGCTTTCTTT
J gene: TRBJ2-3; D gene: TRBD2; V gene: TRBV27; CDR3 protein: CASGGLAHGTDTQYF; CDR3 DNA: TGTGCCAGCGGGGGACTAGCGCACGGGACAGATACGCAGTATTTT
J gene: TRBJ1-1; D gene: NA; V gene: TRBV7-3; CDR3 protein: CASSLIPGPYVNTEAFF; CDR3 DNA: TGTGCCAGCAGCTTAATACCAGGGCCCTACGTGAACACTGAAGCTTTCTTT
J gene: TRBJ1-2; D gene: NA; V gene: TRBV28; CDR3 protein: CASSYISGSFYGYTF; CDR3 DNA: TGTGCCAGCAGTTACATCTCCGGGAGCTTCTATGGCTACACCTTC
J gene: TRBJ2-1; D gene: TRBD1; V gene: TRBV15; CDR3 protein: CATRGRDRVYNEQFF; CDR3 DNA: TGTGCCACCAGGGGACGGGACAGGGTTTACAATGAGCAGTTCTTC
J gene: TRBJ1-5; D gene: TRBD1; V gene: TRBV19; CDR3 protein: CASSTRQGERNQPQHF; CDR3 DNA: TGTGCCAGTAGTACCCGACAGGGGGAACGCAATCAGCCCCAGCATTTT
J gene: TRBJ2-7; D gene: TRBD1; V gene: TRBV7-9; CDR3 protein: CASSSFTQGNDDEQYF; CDR3 DNA: TGTGCCAGCAGCTCATTTACACAGGGGAATGACGACGAGCAGTACTTC
J gene: TRBJ1-1; D gene: NA; V gene: TRBV18; CDR3 protein: CASLQTGLNTEAFF; CDR3 DNA: TGTGCCAGCTTACAGACGGGACTCAACACTGAAGCTTTCTTT
J gene: TRBJ2-1; D gene: NA; V gene: TRBV12-5; CDR3 protein: CASGLGAGSYNEQFF; CDR3 DNA: TGTGCTAGTGGGTTGGGCGCGGGGTCCTACAATGAGCAGTTCTTC
J gene: TRBJ2-3; D gene: NA; V gene: TRBV2; CDR3 protein: CASSEALTRVDTDTQYF; CDR3 DNA: TGTGCCAGCAGTGAAGCGCTTACGCGGGTAGACACAGATACGCAGTATTTT
J gene: TRBJ2-1; D gene: NA; V gene: TRBV11-1; CDR3 protein: CASRPTGRNEQFF; CDR3 DNA: TGTGCCAGCAGGCCTACAGGGCGCAATGAGCAGTTCTTC
J gene: TRBJ1-2; D gene: NA; V gene: TRBV7-2; CDR3 protein: CASSWGGNYGYTF; CDR3 DNA: TGTGCCAGCAGCTGGGGGGGCAACTATGGCTACACCTTC
J gene: TRBJ2-7; D gene: NA; V gene: TRBV6-6; CDR3 protein: CASSYDRTDYEQYF; CDR3 DNA: TGTGCCAGCAGCTATGATAGGACAGACTACGAGCAGTACTTC
J gene: TRBJ2-1; D gene: NA; V gene: TRBV11-3; CDR3 protein: CASSLGQSSYNEQFF; CDR3 DNA: TGTGCCAGCAGCTTAGGACAGAGCTCCTACAATGAGCAGTTCTTC
J gene: TRBJ2-1; D gene: TRBD2; V gene: TRBV30; CDR3 protein: CAWSVWVPGLAGGNTSYNEQFF; CDR3 DNA: TGTGCCTGGAGTGTTTGGGTCCCGGGACTAGCGGGAGGGAACACCTCCTACAATGAGCAGTTCTTC